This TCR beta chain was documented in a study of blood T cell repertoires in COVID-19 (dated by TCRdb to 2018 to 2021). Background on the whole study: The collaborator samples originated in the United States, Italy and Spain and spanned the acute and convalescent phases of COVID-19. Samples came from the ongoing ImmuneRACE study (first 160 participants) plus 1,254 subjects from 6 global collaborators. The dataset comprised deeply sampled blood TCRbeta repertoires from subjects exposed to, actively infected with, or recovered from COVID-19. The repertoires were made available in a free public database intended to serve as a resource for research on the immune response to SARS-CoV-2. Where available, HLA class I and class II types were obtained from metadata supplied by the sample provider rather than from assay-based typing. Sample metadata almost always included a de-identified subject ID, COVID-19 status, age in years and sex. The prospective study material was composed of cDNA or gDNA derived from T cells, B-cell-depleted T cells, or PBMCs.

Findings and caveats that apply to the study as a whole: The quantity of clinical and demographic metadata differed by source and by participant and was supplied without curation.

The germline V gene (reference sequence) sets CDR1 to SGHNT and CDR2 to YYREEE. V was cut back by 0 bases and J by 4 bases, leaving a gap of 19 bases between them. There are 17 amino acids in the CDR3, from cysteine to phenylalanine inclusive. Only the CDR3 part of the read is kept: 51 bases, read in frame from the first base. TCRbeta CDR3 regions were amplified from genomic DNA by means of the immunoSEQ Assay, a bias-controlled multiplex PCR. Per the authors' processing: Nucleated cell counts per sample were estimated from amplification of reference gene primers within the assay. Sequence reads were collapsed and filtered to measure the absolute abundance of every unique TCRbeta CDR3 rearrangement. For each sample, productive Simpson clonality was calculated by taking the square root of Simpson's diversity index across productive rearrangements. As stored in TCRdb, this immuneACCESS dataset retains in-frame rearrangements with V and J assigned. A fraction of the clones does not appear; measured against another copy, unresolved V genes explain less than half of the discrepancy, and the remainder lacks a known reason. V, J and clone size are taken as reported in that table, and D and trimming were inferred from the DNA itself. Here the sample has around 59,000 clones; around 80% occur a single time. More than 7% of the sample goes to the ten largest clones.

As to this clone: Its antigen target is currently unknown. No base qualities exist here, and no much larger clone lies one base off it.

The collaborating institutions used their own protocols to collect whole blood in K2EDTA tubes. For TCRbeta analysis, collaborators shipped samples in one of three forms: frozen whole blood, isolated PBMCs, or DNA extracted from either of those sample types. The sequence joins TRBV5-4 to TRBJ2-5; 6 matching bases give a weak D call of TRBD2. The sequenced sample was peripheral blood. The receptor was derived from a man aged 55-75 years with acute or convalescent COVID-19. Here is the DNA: TGTGCCAGCAGCTTGGCCCCGCGCGGGGTTACAGCAGAGACCCAGTACTTC. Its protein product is CASSLAPRGVTAETQYF.